The 22 T cell receptor beta chains given below trace back to one sample, sequenced in a study of T cell responses to AZD1222 COVID-19 vaccine. Assay used: immunoSEQ multiplex PCR; TCRdb lists only in-frame clones, some missing. This repertoire includes about 140,000 clones. The sequenced material came from peripheral blood. Source of these receptors: an adult in good health.

Details on this clone: One junction end disagrees with the germline gene, perhaps due to a read error. V is TRBV6-1 and J is TRBJ1-5, with TRBD1 matching 7 bases. CDR3 length: 15 residues. Germline V gives CDR1 MNHNS, CDR2 SASEGT. CDR3 region: CASREGGSGNQPQHF. CDR3 DNA sequence: TGTGCCAGCAGGGAAGGGGGCTCTGGGAATCAGCCCCAGCATTTT.

The rearrangement links TRBV7-2 to TRBJ1-1, with a possible D match to TRBD1 (5 bases). Trimming pared 5 bases from V and 2 bases from J, leaving 6 bases between. The CDR3 contains 12 residues. The germline V gene has CDR1 SGHTA and CDR2 FQGNSA. DNA for the CDR3: TGTGCCAGCAGCCGGGACAACACTGAAGCTTTCTTT. This encodes CASSRDNTEAFF.

The V and J genes are TRBV2 and TRBJ2-3; perhaps TRBD2 as D (6 bases). V gave up 5 bases and J gave up 3 bases, with 15 bases separating them. This CDR3 has 15 amino acids. In germline, CDR1 is SNHLY, CDR2 FYNNEI. CDR3 nucleotide sequence: TGTGCCAGCAGTCCTCGTACTAGCAGGACAGATACGCAGTATTTT. Its translation is CASSPRTSRTDTQYF. Supplemented by reference TRBV2 and TRBJ2-3, the full variable domain reads EPEVTQTPSHQVTQMGQEVILRCVPISNHLYFYWYRQILGQKVEFLVSFYNNEISEKSEIFDDQFSVERPDGSNFTLKIRSTKLEDSAMYFCASSPRTSRTDTQYFGPGTRLTVL.

Remarks on this clone: At the DNA level, this CDR3 is encoded by other sequences in the same sample as well. The rearrangement uses TRBV30 and TRBJ1-2, with D possibly matching TRBD1 (5 bases). This CDR3 is 13 amino acids long. The V gene lost 0 bases and the J gene lost 2 bases, with 7 bases spanning the gap. CDR1 is GTSNPN and CDR2 is SVGIG in the germline V gene (reference sequence). The CDR3 region is CAWSVGANYGYTF. The CDR3 DNA follows: TGTGCCTGGAGTGTTGGGGCAAACTATGGCTACACCTTC. Based on the CDR3 plus reference TRBV30 and TRBJ1-2, the full variable domain is SQTIHQWPATLVQPVGSPLSLECTVEGTSNPNLYWYRQAAGRGLQLLFYSVGIGQISSEVPQNLSASRPQDRQFILSSKKLLLSDSGFYLCAWSVGANYGYTFGSGTRLTVV.

CDR3 DNA: TGTGCCAGCAGCCCCTCAGGAGGGGGCGGGACGCAGTATTTT. Protein product: CASSPSGGGGTQYF. The V call is TRBV3-1 (or the pseudogene TRBV3-2), the J call TRBJ2-3; D is perhaps TRBD1 (7 bases). Germline V gene sequence: CDR1 LGHDT, CDR2 YNNKEL (reference sequence). This CDR3 contains 14 residues. Trimming removed 4 bases at V and 9 bases at J, with 17 bases between.

The rearrangement links TRBV7-2 to TRBJ1-5; tentatively, D is TRBD1 (5 bases). This CDR3 has 15 amino acids. V was clipped by 5 bases and J by 4 bases, with 15 bases between them. The V gene's germline CDR1 is SGHTA and CDR2 FQGNSA. The CDR3 loop reads CASSAQGTGNQPQHF. The CDR3 nucleotides read TGTGCCAGCAGCGCGCAGGGTACCGGGAATCAGCCCCAGCATTTT.

The rearrangement joins TRBV4-1 to TRBJ2-1; D call uncertain. The CDR3 is made up of 15 amino acids. The germline V gene encodes CDR1 MGHRA and CDR2 YSYEKL. V was cut by 0 bases and J by 4 bases, with 10 bases left in between. CDR3 in DNA: TGCGCCAGCAGCCAAGAAAGCGAACTTTACAATGAGCAGTTCTTC. Protein product: CASSQESELYNEQFF.

The rearrangement joins TRBV19 to TRBJ1-4; 7 bases line up with TRBD1. Germline CDR1 is LNHDA and CDR2 is SQIVND (reference sequence). Losses at the gene ends were 7 bases for V and 7 bases for J; bases not matched to a gene: 15. The CDR3 covers 16 residues. The CDR3 reads CASNTDRAGLGEKLFF. DNA for the CDR3: TGTGCCAGTAACACAGACAGGGCCGGGCTTGGTGAAAAACTGTTTTTT.

The genes are TRBV16 and TRBJ1-1, with 8 bases that match TRBD1. The germline gives CDR1 KGHSY, CDR2 FQNENV. This CDR3 spans 12 amino acids. J gave up 5 bases and V 4 bases, and 0 bases lay outside the gene matches. In DNA, the CDR3 is TGTGCCAGCAGCCGGACAGGGACTGAAGCTTTCTTT. Its protein is CASSRTGTEAFF. Drawing the rest from reference TRBV16 and TRBJ1-1, the complete variable domain is GEEVAQTPKHLVRGEGQKAKLYCAPIKGHSYVFWYQQVLKNEFKFLISFQNENVFDETGMPKERFSAKCLPNSPCSLEIQATKLEDSAVYFCASSRTGTEAFFGQGTRLTVV.

This chain connects TRBV6-5 to TRBJ1-5; D gene ambiguous. Germline lookup yields CDR1 MNHEY and CDR2 SVGAGI. The CDR3 has 16 amino acids. Trimming removed 3 bases from V and 5 bases from J, with 17 bases in between. This chain's CDR3 is CASSYSRPGSHQPQHF. DNA of the CDR3: TGTGCCAGCAGTTATTCCCGGCCCGGGAGCCATCAGCCCCAGCATTTT.

The chain is built from TRBV7-8 and TRBJ2-7, with 8 positions matching TRBD2. This CDR3 region has 14 residues. Trimming at V came to 7 bases and at J to 0 bases, leaving 5 bases not matched to a gene. Germline CDR1 is SGHVS and CDR2 is FQNEAQ. DNA for the CDR3: TGTGCCAGCACCCTAGCGGGCCCCTCCTACGAGCAGTACTTC. Amino acid sequence: CASTLAGPSYEQYF.

The V and J genes are TRBV7-6 and TRBJ2-5; D unclear. The germline V gene encodes CDR1 SGHVS and CDR2 FNYEAQ. V was trimmed by 5 bases and J by 2 bases, leaving 3 bases between them. This CDR3 comprises 11 residues. CDR3 loop: CASSVQETQYF. The CDR3 DNA reads as TGTGCCAGCAGCGTACAAGAGACCCAGTACTTC. Variable domain in full (rest from reference TRBV7-6 and TRBJ2-5): GAGVSQSPRYKVTKRGQDVALRCDPISGHVSLYWYRQALGQGPEFLTYFNYEAQQDKSGLPNDRFSAERPEGSISTLTIQRTEQRDSAMYRCASSVQETQYFGPGTRLLVL.

This chain uses TRBV3-1 (or the pseudogene TRBV3-2) with TRBJ1-2; D call uncertain. The V and J ends lost 3 bases and 4 bases respectively, with 12 bases between them. The CDR3 runs to 14 residues. Germline loops: CDR1 LGHDT, CDR2 YNNKEL (reference sequence). The CDR3 reads CASSHIPGIYGYTF. In nucleotides, the CDR3 is TGTGCCAGCAGCCATATCCCGGGGATCTATGGCTACACCTTC.

The chain uses TRBV6-5 and TRBJ1-3; D remains unclear. This CDR3 is built from 15 residues. V lost 7 bases and J lost 4, with 17 bases in between. The V gene's germline CDR1 is MNHEY and CDR2 SVGAGI. The CDR3 DNA is TGTGCCAGCACCTCTCAGGTATCAAACGGAAACACCATATATTTT. Translating gives CASTSQVSNGNTIYF.

The DNA for the CDR3 is TGTGCCAGCAGCTTGGGGCGAGGGTTCGAGCAGTACTTC. The encoded protein is CASSLGRGFEQYF. This rearrangement joins TRBV5-8 to TRBJ2-7, with D perhaps matching TRBD2 (5 bases). Looked up from germline, CDR1 is SGHTS and CDR2 is YDEGEE. This CDR3 spans 13 amino acids. Trimming took off 0 bases at V and 6 bases at J, with 10 bases between the two ends.

The chain is built from TRBV7-9 and TRBJ2-5, with D perhaps TRBD2 (6 bases). Germline-derived CDR1 and CDR2 are SEHNR and FQNEAQ (reference sequence). V lost 5 bases to trimming and J lost 10 bases, with 11 bases between them. The CDR3 runs to 11 residues. CDR3 region: CASSLAGSQYF. As DNA, the CDR3 is TGTGCCAGCAGCCTGGCCGGGAGCCAGTACTTC.

This chain joins TRBV19 and TRBJ1-3; 7 bases map to TRBD1. The germline V gene has CDR1 LNHDA and CDR2 SQIVND (reference sequence). The CDR3 totals 14 residues. Unmatched junction bases numbered 5, after V lost 7 bases and J lost 2 bases. Here the CDR3 reads CASTPGGAGNTIYF. The CDR3 coding sequence is TGTGCCAGTACCCCAGGGGGGGCTGGAAACACCATATATTTT. The full variable domain, completed using reference TRBV19 and TRBJ1-3, is DGGITQSPKYLFRKEGQNVTLSCEQNLNHDAMYWYRQDPGQGLRLIYYSQIVNDFQKGDIAEGYSVSREKKESFPLTVTSAQKNPTAFYLCASTPGGAGNTIYFGEGSWLTVV.

The chain joins TRBV6-6 to TRBJ1-2, with TRBD1 matching 9 bases. The trim removed 5 bases at V and 2 bases at J, leaving 6 bases unmatched. In germline, CDR1 is MNHNY, CDR2 SVGAGI (reference sequence). The CDR3 is 15 amino acids. The CDR3 bases are TGTGCCAGCAGTGGGACAGGGCCTCTCAACTATGGCTACACCTTC. The encoded protein is CASSGTGPLNYGYTF.

This chain links TRBV12-3 or TRBV12-4 with TRBJ2-1; no clear D. Deletions cut 4 bases from V and 8 bases from J, with 9 bases between. The CDR3 is made up of 12 amino acids. The CDR3 DNA sequence: TGTGCCAGCAGTTCGTCTGGGTATGAGCAGTTCTTC. This gives the protein CASSSSGYEQFF.

The rearrangement links TRBV27 to TRBJ2-5, with 8 bases aligning to TRBD1. This CDR3 has 15 amino acids. Germline V gene sequence: CDR1 MNHEY, CDR2 SMNVEV (reference sequence). V dropped 5 bases and J dropped 3; count of bases not matched to a gene: 8. CDR3 DNA sequence: TGTGCCAGCAGTACCCAGGGGGCGCTTGAAGAGACCCAGTACTTC. It yields the protein CASSTQGALEETQYF.

The rearrangement joins TRBV19 to TRBJ1-3, with D perhaps matching TRBD1 (6 bases). Germline CDR1 is LNHDA and CDR2 is SQIVND (reference sequence). This CDR3 spans 16 amino acids. The V end was cut by 3 bases, the J end by 0 bases, with 12 bases between. Here the CDR3 reads CASSIRDIASGNTIYF. The CDR3, as DNA: TGTGCCAGTAGTATTAGGGACATCGCCTCTGGAAACACCATATATTTT.

This chain uses TRBV7-7 with TRBJ2-1, with TRBD2 matching over 7 bases. V lost 1 base and J lost 6; bases outside the gene matches: 15. CDR1 SSHAT and CDR2 FNYEAQ come from the germline V gene (reference sequence). The CDR3 spans 18 residues. The CDR3 region is CASSLEPGGIGIGNEQFF. CDR3 nucleotides: TGTGCCAGCAGCTTAGAACCCGGGGGGATCGGAATAGGCAATGAGCAGTTCTTC.